This entry concerns a single T cell receptor beta chain. Original processing methods: Quantification of nucleated cells was approximated via reference gene primer amplification. Some clones are missing from TCRdb's copy, which holds only in-frame ones; the method was immunoSEQ multiplex PCR. D and trimming come from the DNA, and the V and J calls and clone size come from that table. The data contain 200,000 or so clones, 70% to 90% of them singletons. The source of the sample is a study of blood T cell repertoires in COVID-19. For the study at large: Material from acute and convalescent COVID-19 was sourced from the United States, Italy and Spain. In each case, the material was cDNA or gDNA derived from T cells, B-cell-depleted T cells, or PBMCs.

Germline loops: CDR1 SGHTA, CDR2 FQGNSA. The CDR3 runs 15 residues. Trimming at V came to 3 bases and at J to 8 bases, leaving 4 bases not matched to a gene. The V call is TRBV7-2, the J call TRBJ2-1; 13 nucleotides match TRBD2. This sequence was found in a man between 60 and 70 years old with acute or convalescent COVID-19. The sequenced sample consisted of peripheral blood. The CDR3 sequence is CASSFELAGGHEQFF. CDR3 DNA: TGTGCCAGCAGCTTCGAACTAGCGGGAGGGCATGAGCAGTTCTTC.